This entry lists 8 T cell receptor beta chains sequenced from one sample in a study of radiotherapy plus CTLA-4 blockade in lung cancer. The method was immunoSEQ multiplex PCR; TCRdb's version includes in-frame clones alone and lacks a portion of them. This sample yields about 51,000 clones, of which approximately 80% are seen a single time; around 2.4% belongs to the top ten. The source was peripheral blood, collected from a patient treated with radiotherapy plus ipilimumab. The receptors stem from a human donor with non-small cell lung cancer whose response to radiotherapy plus ipilimumab could not be evaluated.

The genes are TRBV5-1 and TRBJ2-3; 7 bases align to TRBD1. This CDR3 is built from 13 residues. Germline-derived CDR1 and CDR2 are SGHRS and YFSETQ. The V and J ends lost 4 bases and 4 bases, in that order; junction bases with no gene match: 3. The CDR3 DNA reads TGCGCCAGCAGCGAACAGGGGCCAGATACGCAGTATTTT. Translated: CASSEQGPDTQYF.

This clone is a singleton in its sample. The chain links TRBV5-4 to TRBJ1-3, with a tentative D call TRBD1 (5 bases). V was cut by 4 bases and J by 2 bases, with 7 bases left in between. Per the germline V gene, CDR1 is SGHNT and CDR2 is YYREEE (reference sequence). This CDR3 region has 13 residues. The CDR3 DNA follows: TGTGCCAGCAGCAGGACAACTGGAAACACCATATATTTT. Translated, it gives CASSRTTGNTIYF.

The rearrangement links TRBV7-3 to TRBJ2-5; D is ambiguous. This CDR3 comprises 13 residues. Trimming removed 5 bases from V and 2 bases from J, with 9 bases in between. From germline, CDR1 is SGHTA and CDR2 FQGTGA. The CDR3 DNA is TGTGCCAGCAGCATCGGGTCACAAGAGACCCAGTACTTC. It specifies CASSIGSQETQYF.

The CDR3 DNA reads as TGCGCCAGCAGCTTGGTGACTTTGGACACCGGGGAGCTGTTTTTT. Its protein product is CASSLVTLDTGELFF. The chain has TRBV5-1 and TRBJ2-2; D gene unclear. V was shortened by 0 bases and J by 3 bases, with 9 bases between the two germline ends. This CDR3 has 15 residues. Germline-derived CDR1 and CDR2 are SGHRS and YFSETQ.

The chain joins TRBV28 to TRBJ1-5; 7 positions match TRBD1. CDR1 and CDR2 from the germline V gene are MDHEN and SYDVKM. The junction had 2 bases not matched to a gene; V was cut back by 4 bases and J by 2 bases. The length of the CDR3 is 14 residues. CDR3 amino acids: CASSWDSRNQPQHF. The CDR3 DNA sequence: TGTGCCAGCAGTTGGGACAGCCGCAATCAGCCCCAGCATTTT.

The gene calls are TRBV7-9 and TRBJ2-1; 9 nucleotides match TRBD2. This CDR3 is 15 amino acids long. Germline CDR1 is SEHNR and CDR2 is FQNEAQ (reference sequence). The trim removed 8 bases at V and 5 bases at J, leaving 10 bases unmatched. The CDR3 reads CASGGSGGPNNEQFF. The DNA of the CDR3 is TGTGCCAGCGGGGGCAGCGGGGGGCCGAACAATGAGCAGTTCTTC.

The gene calls are TRBV28 and TRBJ1-2; D is uncertain. Germline lookup yields CDR1 MDHEN and CDR2 SYDVKM. This CDR3 contains 15 residues. Deletions cut 5 bases from V and 7 bases from J, with 20 bases between. The CDR3 DNA reads as TGTGCCAGCAGTCCAGGTTCCTGGAGGGTATCTGGCTACACCTTC. It is translated as CASSPGSWRVSGYTF.

The chain couples TRBV5-1 to TRBJ1-5; weak D call: TRBD1 (5 bases). Germline loops: CDR1 SGHRS, CDR2 YFSETQ. The CDR3 runs to 16 residues. V was shortened by 4 bases and J by 1 base, with 15 bases between the two germline ends. In nucleotides, the CDR3 is TGCGCCAGCAGCAGGGACGGGGGGGTGAGCAATCAGCCCCAGCATTTT. This gives the protein CASSRDGGVSNQPQHF.